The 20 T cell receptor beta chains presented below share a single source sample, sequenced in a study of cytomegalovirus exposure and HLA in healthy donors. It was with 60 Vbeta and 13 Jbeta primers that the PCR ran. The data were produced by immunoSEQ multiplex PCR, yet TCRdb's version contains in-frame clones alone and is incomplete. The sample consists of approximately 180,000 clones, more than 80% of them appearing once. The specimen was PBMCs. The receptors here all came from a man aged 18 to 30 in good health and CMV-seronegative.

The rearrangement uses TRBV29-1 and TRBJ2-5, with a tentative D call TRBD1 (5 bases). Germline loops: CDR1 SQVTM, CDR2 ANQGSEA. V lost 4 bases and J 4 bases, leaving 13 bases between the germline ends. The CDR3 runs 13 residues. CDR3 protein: CSVAPTVRETQYF. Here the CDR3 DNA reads TGCAGCGTTGCCCCGACAGTCCGAGAGACCCAGTACTTC.

The CDR3 region is CASSPKTGGQPQHF. The DNA for the CDR3 is TGTGCCAGCTCACCGAAGACAGGGGGTCAGCCCCAGCATTTT. The chain combines TRBV18 with TRBJ1-5, with 9 positions matching TRBD1. This CDR3 is built from 14 residues. From germline, CDR1 is KGHSH and CDR2 LQKENI. V was pared by 3 bases and J by 6 bases, with 3 bases of the junction left unmatched.

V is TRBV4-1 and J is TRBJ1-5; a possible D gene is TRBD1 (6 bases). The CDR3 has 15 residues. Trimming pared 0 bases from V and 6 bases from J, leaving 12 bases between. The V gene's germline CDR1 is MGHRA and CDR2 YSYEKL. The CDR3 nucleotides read TGCGCCAGCAGCCAAGACCCAGGGGCCCCTCAGCCCCAGCATTTT. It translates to CASSQDPGAPQPQHF.

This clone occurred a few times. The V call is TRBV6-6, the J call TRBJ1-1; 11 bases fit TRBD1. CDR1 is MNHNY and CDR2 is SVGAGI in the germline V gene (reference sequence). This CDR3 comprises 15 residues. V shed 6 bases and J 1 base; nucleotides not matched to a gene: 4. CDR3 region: CASSSGQGANTEAFF. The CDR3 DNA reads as TGTGCCAGCAGCTCCGGACAGGGGGCGAACACTGAAGCTTTCTTT.

The CDR3 bases are TGTGCCAGCAGCAGACAGGGGGAGTTGGGCTACACCTTC. Its protein is CASSRQGELGYTF. This rearrangement joins TRBV5-4 to TRBJ1-2; TRBD1 matches at 9 bases. The V and J ends lost 4 bases and 8 bases, in that order; junction bases with no gene match: 6. This CDR3 region has 13 residues. Germline V gene data show CDR1 as SGHNT and CDR2 as YYREEE (reference sequence). Full variable domain (remainder filled in from reference TRBV5-4 and TRBJ1-2): ETGVTQSPTHLIKTRGQQVTLRCSSQSGHNTVSWYQQALGQGPQFIFQYYREEENGRGNFPPRFSGLQFPNYSSELNVNALELDDSALYLCASSRQGELGYTFGSGTRLTVV.

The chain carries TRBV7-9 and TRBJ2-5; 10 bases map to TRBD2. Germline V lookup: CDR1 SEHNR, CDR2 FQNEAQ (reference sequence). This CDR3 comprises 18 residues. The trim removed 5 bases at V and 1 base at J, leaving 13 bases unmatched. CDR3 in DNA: TGTGCCAGCAGCCCAAAGCGGGGGGGCTTCATGGGCCAAGAGACCCAGTACTTC. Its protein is CASSPKRGGFMGQETQYF. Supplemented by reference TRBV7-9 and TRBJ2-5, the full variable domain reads DTGVSQNPRHKITKRGQNVTFRCDPISEHNRLYWYRQTLGQGPEFLTYFQNEAQLEKSRLLSDRFSAERPKGSFSTLEIQRTEQGDSAMYLCASSPKRGGFMGQETQYFGPGTRLLVL.

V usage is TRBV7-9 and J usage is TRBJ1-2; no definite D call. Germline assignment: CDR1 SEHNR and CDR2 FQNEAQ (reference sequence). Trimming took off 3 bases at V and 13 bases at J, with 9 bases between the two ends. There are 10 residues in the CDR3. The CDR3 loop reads CASSLAGVTF. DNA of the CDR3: TGTGCCAGCAGCTTGGCGGGCGTCACCTTC.

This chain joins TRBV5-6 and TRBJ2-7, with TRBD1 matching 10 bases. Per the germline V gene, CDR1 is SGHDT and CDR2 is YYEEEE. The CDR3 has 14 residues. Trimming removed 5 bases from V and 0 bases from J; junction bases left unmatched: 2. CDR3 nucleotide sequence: TGTGCCAGCAGGGGGACAGGGGACTCCTACGAGCAGTACTTC. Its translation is CASRGTGDSYEQYF.

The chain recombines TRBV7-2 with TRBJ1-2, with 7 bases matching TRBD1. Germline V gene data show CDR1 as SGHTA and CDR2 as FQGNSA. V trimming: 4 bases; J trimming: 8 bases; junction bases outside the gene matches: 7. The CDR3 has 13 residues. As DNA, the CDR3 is TGTGCCAGCAGCTCCACAGGGGCTTCAGGCTACACCTTC. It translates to CASSSTGASGYTF.

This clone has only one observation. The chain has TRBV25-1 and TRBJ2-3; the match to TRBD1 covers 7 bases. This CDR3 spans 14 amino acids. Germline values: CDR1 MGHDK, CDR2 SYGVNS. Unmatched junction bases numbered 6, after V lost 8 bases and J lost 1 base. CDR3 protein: CASGTGVGTDTQYF. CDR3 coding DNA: TGTGCCAGCGGCACAGGGGTGGGCACAGATACGCAGTATTTT. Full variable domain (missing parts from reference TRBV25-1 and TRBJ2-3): EADIYQTPRYLVIGTGKKITLECSQTMGHDKMYWYQQDPGMELHLIHYSYGVNSTEKGDLSSESTVSRIRTEHFPLTLESARPSHTSQYLCASGTGVGTDTQYFGPGTRLTVL.

The CDR3 spells CASSHGGGAGTDTQYF. The CDR3 region has the DNA TGCGCCAGCAGCCACGGAGGGGGCGCGGGCACAGATACGCAGTATTTT. J is TRBJ2-3 and V is TRBV4-3; tentative D call: TRBD1 (7 bases). The CDR3 runs 16 residues. Germline-derived CDR1 and CDR2 are LGHNA and YSLEER. V lost 3 bases and J 1 base, leaving 14 bases between the germline ends.

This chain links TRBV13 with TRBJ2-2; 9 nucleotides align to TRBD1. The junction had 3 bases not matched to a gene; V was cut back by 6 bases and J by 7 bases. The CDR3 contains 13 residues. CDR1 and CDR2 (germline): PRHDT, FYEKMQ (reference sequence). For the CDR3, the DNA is TGTGCCAGCAGACAGGGGGCGATCGGGGAGCTGTTTTTT. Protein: CASRQGAIGELFF.

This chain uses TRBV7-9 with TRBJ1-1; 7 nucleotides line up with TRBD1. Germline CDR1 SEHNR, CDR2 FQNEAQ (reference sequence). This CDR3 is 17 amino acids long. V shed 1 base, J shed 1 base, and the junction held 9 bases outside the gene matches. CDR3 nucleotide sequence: TGTGCCAGCAGCTTAGTGGGGTCCGGGACAGCGAACACTGAAGCTTTCTTT. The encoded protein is CASSLVGSGTANTEAFF.

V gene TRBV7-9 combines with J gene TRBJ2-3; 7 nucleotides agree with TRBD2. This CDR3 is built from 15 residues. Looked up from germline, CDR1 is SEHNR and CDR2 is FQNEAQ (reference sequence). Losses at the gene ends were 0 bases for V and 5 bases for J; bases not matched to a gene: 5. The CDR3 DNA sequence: TGTGCCAGCAGCTTAGCGGGGGGGGAAAGAGATACGCAGTATTTT. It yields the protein CASSLAGGERDTQYF.

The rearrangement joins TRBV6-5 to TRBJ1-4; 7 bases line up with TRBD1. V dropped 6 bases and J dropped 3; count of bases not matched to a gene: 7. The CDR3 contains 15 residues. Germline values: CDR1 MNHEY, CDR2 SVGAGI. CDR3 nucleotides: TGTGCCAGCAGGTTTAACAGGGGATCTAATGAAAAACTGTTTTTT. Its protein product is CASRFNRGSNEKLFF.

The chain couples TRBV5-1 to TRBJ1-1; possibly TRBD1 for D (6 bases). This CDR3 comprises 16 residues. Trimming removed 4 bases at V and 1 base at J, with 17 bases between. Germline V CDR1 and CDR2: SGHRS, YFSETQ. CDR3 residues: CASSTTREGGNTEAFF. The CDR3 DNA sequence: TGCGCCAGCAGCACCACGAGGGAGGGGGGGAACACTGAAGCTTTCTTT.

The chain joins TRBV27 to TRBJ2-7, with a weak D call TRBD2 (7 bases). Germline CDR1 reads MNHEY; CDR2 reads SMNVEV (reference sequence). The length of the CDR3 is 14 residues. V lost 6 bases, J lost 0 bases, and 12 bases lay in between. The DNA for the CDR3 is TGTGCCAGCAGGGGGGGGCCGGGCTCCTACGAGCAGTACTTC. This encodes CASRGGPGSYEQYF.

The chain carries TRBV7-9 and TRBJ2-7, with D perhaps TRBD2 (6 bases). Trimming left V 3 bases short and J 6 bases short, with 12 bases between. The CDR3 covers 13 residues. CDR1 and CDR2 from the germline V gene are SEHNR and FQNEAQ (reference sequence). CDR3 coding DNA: TGTGCCAGCAGCTTGGGCGGGATGTCCGAGCAGTACTTC. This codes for CASSLGGMSEQYF. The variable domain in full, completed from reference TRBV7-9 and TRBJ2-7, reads DTGVSQNPRHKITKRGQNVTFRCDPISEHNRLYWYRQTLGQGPEFLTYFQNEAQLEKSRLLSDRFSAERPKGSFSTLEIQRTEQGDSAMYLCASSLGGMSEQYFGPGTRLTVT.

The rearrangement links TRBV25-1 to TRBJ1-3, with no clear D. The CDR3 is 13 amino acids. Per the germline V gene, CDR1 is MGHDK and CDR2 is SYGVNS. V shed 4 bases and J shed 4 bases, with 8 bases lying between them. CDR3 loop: CASSVRGGNTIYF. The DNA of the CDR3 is TGTGCCAGCAGTGTTAGAGGGGGAAACACCATATATTTT. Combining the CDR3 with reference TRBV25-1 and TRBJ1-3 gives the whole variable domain EADIYQTPRYLVIGTGKKITLECSQTMGHDKMYWYQQDPGMELHLIHYSYGVNSTEKGDLSSESTVSRIRTEHFPLTLESARPSHTSQYLCASSVRGGNTIYFGEGSWLTVV.

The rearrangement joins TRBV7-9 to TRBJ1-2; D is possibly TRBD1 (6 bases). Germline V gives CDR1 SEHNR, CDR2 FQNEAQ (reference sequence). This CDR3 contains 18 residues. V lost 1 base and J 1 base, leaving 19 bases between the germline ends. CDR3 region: CASSLVGGVGGVNYGYTF. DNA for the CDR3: TGTGCCAGCAGCTTAGTAGGGGGGGTCGGTGGAGTTAACTATGGCTACACCTTC.